This is a list of T cell receptor beta chains from one sample in a study of blood T cells in healthy people across ages. TCRdb re-analysed the 5' RACE reads in MiXCR, keeping a single row per CDR3 protein. The profile shows fewer than 2,000,000 distinct CDR3 sequences, approximately 40% of them singletons. Sequenced input: blood. These receptors were taken from a human donor in good health. The CDR3 runs from the conserved cysteine through the conserved F or W. The D gene is left open where the match is weak. Where a row states a size, it is once, few, many or the class of an expanded clone; other rows omit it.

>TRBV7-2|TRBJ2-7|-|few
TGTGCCAGCAGCTTAGGGGCGGGCGATCCCTACGAGCAGTACTTC
CASSLGAGDPYEQYF
>TRBV20-1|TRBJ1-2|TRBD1|-
TGCAGTGCGAGGGACAGTGAAGGCTATGGCTACACCTTC
CSARDSEGYGYTF
>TRBV7-9|TRBJ2-3|TRBD2|-
TGTGCCAGCAGCTCCATGACTAGCGGTCGGGGAGATGCGCAGTATTTT
CASSSMTSGRGDAQYF
>TRBV20-1|TRBJ2-7|-|-
TGCAGTGCTAGAGCCGACCGTTACTACGAGCAGTACTTC
CSARADRYYEQYF
>TRBV6-1|TRBJ2-7|TRBD1|-
TGTGCCAGCAGCGATATGGGGACAGGGTTAGGCGAGCAGTACTTC
CASSDMGTGLGEQYF
>TRBV7-6|TRBJ2-2|-|-
TGTGCCAGCAGCTTAGAGAAGGAGTCAGGGGAGCTGTTTTTT
CASSLEKESGELFF
>TRBV7-8|TRBJ2-7|-|few
TGTGCCAGCAGCTACTCCCGGGCTCTCTACGAGCAGTACTTC
CASSYSRALYEQYF
>TRBV28|TRBJ2-3|-|-
TGTGCCAGCAGTTTTCCGGCCCCCGGTGGGACAGATACGCAGTATTTT
CASSFPAPGGTDTQYF
>TRBV6-2/TRBV6-3|TRBJ2-5|-|-
TGTGCCAGCAGGACACAGGGAGGTGGGGAGACCCAGTACTTC
CASRTQGGGETQYF
>TRBV12-5|TRBJ1-6|-|-
TGTGCTAGTGGTTTGGACCCAATGGTAAAATATAATTCACCCCTCCACTTT
CASGLDPMVKYNSPLHF
>TRBV3-1|TRBJ1-1|-|-
TGTGCCAGCAGCCAAGTCAGTAAGGGGCAGAACACTGAAGCTTTCTTT
CASSQVSKGQNTEAFF
>TRBV7-2|TRBJ1-4|-|-
TGTGCCAGCAGCCGCCGGGCCCTGGGGGAAAAACTGTTTTTT
CASSRRALGEKLFF
>TRBV25-1|TRBJ2-2|TRBD2|once
TGTGCCCGCAGTGAAGCGGGGGCCACCGGGGAGCTGTTTTTT
CARSEAGATGELFF
>TRBV20-1|TRBJ2-7|-|-
TGCAGTGCTAGAAATCTCGGGGTGGGGTTCCCCTACGAGCAGTACTTC
CSARNLGVGFPYEQYF
>TRBV4-1|TRBJ2-3|-|many
TGTGCCAGCAGCCAACCCACAGATACGCAGTATTTT
CASSQPTDTQYF
>TRBV7-2|TRBJ1-1|-|few
TGTGCCAGCAGCTCTTTCAACACTGAAGCTTTCTTT
CASSSFNTEAFF
>TRBV7-2|TRBJ1-2|-|once
TGTGCCAGCAGCCCCCCGGGCCCCGTTAACTATGGCTACACCTTC
CASSPPGPVNYGYTF
>TRBV18|TRBJ1-2|TRBD1|-
TGTGCCAGCTCGCCTTCGGGGACAGGGCCTTTAGGCTACACCTTC
CASSPSGTGPLGYTF
>TRBV7-2|TRBJ2-7|TRBD1|-
TGTGCCAGCAGCTTAGCGTTCGGGACAGGGAACGAGCAGTACTTC
CASSLAFGTGNEQYF
>TRBV10-2|TRBJ2-7|TRBD2|once
TGCGCCAGCAGTACTAGCGGCCATAGCTCCTACGAGCAGTACTTC
CASSTSGHSSYEQYF
>TRBV7-9|TRBJ2-1|TRBD2|-
TGTGCCAGCAGCGCTAGAGTGTGGGCGGGGGAAAACAATGAGCAGTTCTTC
CASSARVWAGENNEQFF
>TRBV25-1|TRBJ1-1|-|-
TGTGCCAGCAGTGAGTCAGAGCTTTTTCCCCCTTTCTTT
CASSESELFPPFF
>TRBV28|TRBJ2-5|-|-
TGTGCCAGCAGTTTATTTGACGCGGGTGGTCAGTACTTC
CASSLFDAGGQYF
>TRBV7-2|TRBJ2-6|-|few
TGTACCAGCAGCTTTGGCCACTCTGGGGCCAACGTCCTGACTTTC
CTSSFGHSGANVLTF
>TRBV7-2|TRBJ1-6|-|-
TGTGCCAGCAGCAGCAGTGATTCACCCCTCCACTTT
CASSSSDSPLHF
>TRBV29-1|TRBJ2-2|-|few
TGCAGCGCCGGGGGAGCGAACACCGGGGAGCTGTTTTTT
CSAGGANTGELFF